This entry features one T cell receptor (beta chain) sequence. This sample was included in a study of T cells in Graves' hyperthyroidism and ophthalmopathy. Amplification yielded TCR beta CDR3 regions, with RNA transcripts as the source. RT-PCR in the first round (using the HTBI primer set) targeted the TCR CDR3. TCRdb reprocessed the multiplex PCR reads with MiXCR, giving one entry per CDR3 protein. The repertoire holds some 760,000 distinct CDR3 sequences, with 11% to 15% as singletons. Researchers defined stable Graves' hyperthyroidism as no ophthalmopathy progression within 18 months. This TCR was recovered from a woman younger than 30 with Graves' hyperthyroidism. The sequenced sample was blood.

This CDR3 is CASGQGEADTQYF. The CDR3 nucleotides are TGCGCCAGCGGACAGGGGGAGGCAGATACGCAGTATTTT. This rearrangement joins TRBV5-1 to TRBJ2-3; 10 bases are a match to TRBD1. This CDR3 contains 13 residues. The junction had 3 bases not matched to a gene; V was cut back by 7 bases and J by 4 bases. CDR1 is SGHRS, CDR2 YFSETQ, per germline.